A single sample gave rise to the 20 T cell receptor beta chains below, sequenced in a study of immune heterogeneity within non-small cell lung tumors. It was a multiplex PCR that amplified TCR beta CDR3, with 32 V and 13 J primers. One entry per CDR3 protein, called by TCRdb with MiXCR from the multiplex PCR reads. This table holds 11,000 or so distinct CDR3 sequences, roughly 27% found once. Genomic DNA from bulk tumor acted as the template, and about 600 ng was loaded per sample. Spaced far apart, several biopsies were taken from each primary tumor during surgery. Newly diagnosed with untreated non-small cell lung cancer, the patients underwent curative surgery. The source material was lung tumor tissue. These receptor sequences come from a man aged 45 to 65 with non-small cell lung cancer.

This clonotype was detected only once. A much larger clone lies a single base off, so this may be a read error. In DNA form, the CDR3 reads TGTGCCAGCAGTCCCCGAACGAGCGGCTCTGCAAACACCATATATTTT. It is translated as CASSPRTSGSANTIYF. The chain joins TRBV6-1 to TRBJ1-3; D gene uncertain. From germline, CDR1 is MNHNS and CDR2 SASEGT. This CDR3 comprises 16 residues.

For this clonotype: A much larger clonotype is one base distant, so this may be a read error. Since the CDR3 does not end with the conserved phenylalanine or tryptophan, this likely comes from a read error. The chain has TRBV19 and TRBJ2-1; a possible D gene is TRBD2 (6 bases). The germline gives CDR1 LNHDA, CDR2 SQIVND (reference sequence). CDR3 length equals 15 residues. V was clipped by 1 base and J by 7 bases, with 14 bases between them. The CDR3 nucleotides are TGTGCCAGTAGTATAGGACTAGGTAGATATAATGAGCAGTTCTAC. Protein sequence: CASSIGLGRYNEQFY.

By its share, this clonotype is medium-sized. This chain connects TRBV5-1 to TRBJ1-2, with D tentatively TRBD1 (6 bases). Germline V gene sequence: CDR1 SGHRS, CDR2 YFSETQ. The CDR3 consists of 17 residues. Trimming cost V 4 bases and J 1 base, with 20 bases left between them. CDR3 nucleotide sequence: TGCGCCAGCAGCCTAGATCTCGCGACAGGACTTAACTATGGCTACACCTTC. It codes for CASSLDLATGLNYGYTF. Supplemented by reference TRBV5-1 and TRBJ1-2, the full variable domain reads KAGVTQTPRYLIKTRGQQVTLSCSPISGHRSVSWYQQTPGQGLQFLFEYFSETQRNKGNFPGRFSGRQFSNSRSEMNVSTLELGDSALYLCASSLDLATGLNYGYTFGSGTRLTVV.

This clonotype counts as large. V and J are TRBV6-1 and TRBJ1-2, with a possible D match to TRBD1 (6 bases). The CDR3 contains 12 residues. Looked up from germline, CDR1 is MNHNS and CDR2 is SASEGT. V was cut by 6 bases and J by 7 bases, with 12 bases left in between. The CDR3 reads CASSNTGTGYTF. The CDR3 DNA sequence: TGTGCCAGCAGCAACACAGGGACTGGCTACACCTTC.

As to this clonotype: This clone may be a read error of a much larger clone one base away. This chain uses TRBV5-1 with TRBJ2-2; perhaps TRBD2 as D (5 bases). Germline CDR1 is SGHRS and CDR2 is YFSETQ. This CDR3 region has 17 residues. In nucleotides, the CDR3 is TGCGCCAGCAGCTTGGTGGACGGACCGGTATTTACCGGGAAGCTGTTTTTT. Its protein is CASSLVDGPVFTGKLFF.

To note about this clonotype: This may stem from a read error, because a much larger clone lies one nucleotide away. The CDR3 end shows no conserved phenylalanine or tryptophan, and so a read error is likely. V and J are TRBV18 and TRBJ1-2; D not certain. The CDR3 is 13 residues long. V was pared by 2 bases and J by 2 bases, with 6 bases between. Germline CDR1 is KGHSH and CDR2 is LQKENI. The CDR3 DNA follows: TGTGCCAGCTCACCAGGGGAGAACTATGGCTACACCTCC. The encoded protein is CASSPGENYGYTS.

Comment on this clonotype: A read error may be the cause here, since a much bigger clone is one base away. The V gene is TRBV2, the J gene TRBJ1-1; D is unresolved. Germline V gene data show CDR1 as SNHLY and CDR2 as FYNNEI. The CDR3 contains 11 residues. Trimming stripped 10 bases from V and 5 bases from J, with 11 bases between. The CDR3 protein is CATSRGTEAFF. CDR3 DNA sequence: TGTGCCACCAGCAGAGGGACTGAAGCTTTCTTT. The full variable domain, rest sourced from reference TRBV2 and TRBJ1-1, is EPEVTQTPSHQVTQMGQEVILRCVPISNHLYFYWYRQILGQKVEFLVSFYNNEISEKSEIFDDQFSVERPDGSNFTLKIRSTKLEDSAMYFCATSRGTEAFFGQGTRLTVV.

This sequence joins TRBV9 and TRBJ2-3; 15 bases align to TRBD2. The junction had 8 bases not matched to a gene; V was cut back by 5 bases and J by 4 bases. Germline-derived CDR1 and CDR2 are SGDLS and YYNGEE. The CDR3 is 17 residues long. CDR3 sequence reads: CASREGWTSGGADTQYF. DNA for the CDR3: TGTGCCAGCAGAGAGGGCTGGACTAGCGGGGGGGCAGATACGCAGTATTTT.

This chain connects TRBV5-1 to TRBJ1-1, with 7 bases fitting TRBD1. This CDR3 comprises 13 residues. The germline V gene encodes CDR1 SGHRS and CDR2 YFSETQ. The ends lost 4 bases at V and 11 bases at J; junction bases unmatched: 11. The CDR3 sequence: CASSATGPRLAFF. The CDR3 DNA follows: TGCGCCAGCAGCGCGACAGGGCCACGACTGGCTTTCTTT.

This clonotype was detected once. A single base separates this from a much larger clone, so it may be a read error. The chain employs TRBV5-8 and TRBJ1-1; no clear D. This CDR3 has 15 amino acids. CDR1 is SGHTS and CDR2 is YDEGEE in the germline V gene. The CDR3 region has the DNA TGTGCCAGCATCTTGGGCGGCAGAGTCTCTTCTGAAGCTTTCTTT. Protein product: CASILGGRVSSEAFF.

This clonotype was detected only a few times. This chain links TRBV30 with TRBJ2-2; 10 bases map to TRBD1. CDR3 length: 15 amino acids. CDR1 GTSNPN and CDR2 SVGIG come from the germline V gene (reference sequence). The junction had 8 bases not matched to a gene; V was cut back by 2 bases and J by 8 bases. CDR3 bases: TGTGCCTGGAGTAAAGGACAGGGGGTTACAGGGGAGCTGTTTTTT. This gives the protein CAWSKGQGVTGELFF.

This clonotype was seen ten or more times. The chain joins TRBV7-8 to TRBJ2-7, with D perhaps matching TRBD1 (5 bases). The CDR3 totals 15 residues. V gave up 5 bases and J gave up 0 bases, with 14 bases separating them. CDR1 SGHVS and CDR2 FQNEAQ come from the germline V gene. Written as DNA, the CDR3 is TGTGCCAGCAGCCCCGGACACCAGGTCTCCTACGAGCAGTACTTC. Translating gives CASSPGHQVSYEQYF.

In this sample, this clonotype turned up a few times. CDR3 nucleotide sequence: TGCGCCAGCAGCCGCCAATGGACAGCTAATGAAAAACTGTTTTTT. As protein: CASSRQWTANEKLFF. V and J are TRBV4-1 and TRBJ1-4, with D possibly being TRBD1 (6 bases). From germline, CDR1 is MGHRA and CDR2 YSYEKL. The CDR3 covers 15 residues. Trimming left V 4 bases short and J 3 bases short, with 12 bases between.

As to this clonotype: With a much larger clone just one base away, this may be a read error. The CDR3 loop reads CASSETGVVAFF. CDR3 DNA: TGTGCCAGTAGTGAGACAGGGGTTGTAGCTTTCTTT. The rearrangement links TRBV19 to TRBJ1-1; TRBD1 matches at 8 bases. Looked up from germline, CDR1 is LNHDA and CDR2 is SQIVND (reference sequence). V was clipped by 5 bases and J by 10 bases; unmatched bases: 6. This CDR3 is 12 amino acids long.

A few counts support this clonotype. Since a much larger clone is just one base distant, this may be a read error. The chain carries TRBV5-6 and TRBJ2-7; unclear D gene. The V end was cut by 1 base, the J end by 5 bases, with 10 bases between. The CDR3 spans 13 residues. Germline values: CDR1 SGHDT, CDR2 YYEEEE. The CDR3 bases are TGTGCCAGCAGCTTGTGGGGTCACCACGAGCAGTACTTC. It yields the protein CASSLWGHHEQYF.

Of note for this clonotype: Germline and junction disagree at one end, which may indicate a read error. V usage is TRBV28 and J usage is TRBJ1-1; D possibly corresponds to TRBD1 (5 bases). Germline V CDR1 and CDR2: MDHEN, SYDVKM. CDR3 length equals 15 residues. The CDR3 DNA sequence: TGTGCCAGCAGGGGGGGGGAACCGGGGGTCACTGAAGCTTCCTTT. Amino acids: CASRGGEPGVTEASF. The whole variable domain, remainder taken from reference TRBV28 and TRBJ1-1, is DVKVTQSSRYLVKRTGEKVFLECVQDMDHENMFWYRQDPGLGLRLIYFSYDVKMKEKGDIPEGYSVSREKKERFSLILESASTNQTSMYLCASRGGEPGVTEASFGQGTRLTVV.

Points on this clonotype: One end of the junction fails to match germline, which may point to a read error. The rearrangement uses TRBV5-1 and TRBJ2-1; D not resolved. The CDR3 runs to 13 residues. Per germline, CDR1 SGHRS and CDR2 YFSETQ. This chain's CDR3 is CANSLYSYNEQFF. The CDR3 DNA sequence: TGCGCCAACAGCCTTTACTCCTACAATGAGCAGTTCTTC.

This clonotype has a handful of counts. The V and J genes are TRBV30 and TRBJ2-1; 13 bases map to TRBD2. The CDR3 is 15 residues long. After removal of 0 bases from V and 4 bases from J, the junction contained 0 bases not matched to a gene. CDR1 is GTSNPN and CDR2 is SVGIG in the germline V gene (reference sequence). The CDR3 region is CAWSVLAGGYNEQFF. In DNA, the CDR3 is TGTGCCTGGAGTGTACTAGCGGGGGGGTACAATGAGCAGTTCTTC.

By sample share, this clonotype is medium-sized. This chain connects TRBV20-1 to TRBJ1-5; D might be TRBD1 (6 bases). Trimming stripped 3 bases from V and 5 bases from J, with 17 bases between. Germline values: CDR1 DFQATT, CDR2 SNEGSKA (reference sequence). This CDR3 contains 15 residues. The CDR3 loop reads CSASRTGTGDQPQHF. The DNA for the CDR3 is TGCAGTGCTAGTAGAACAGGGACGGGAGATCAGCCCCAGCATTTT.

By sample share, this clonotype is medium-sized (0.01 to 0.1%). This chain joins TRBV28 and TRBJ2-3; D not resolved. The germline gives CDR1 MDHEN, CDR2 SYDVKM. This CDR3 comprises 16 residues. Trimming removed 2 bases from V and 0 bases from J, with 12 bases in between. The CDR3 DNA is TGTGCCAGCAGTTTAGGTTCCTCTGCTAGCACAGATACGCAGTATTTT. Translating gives CASSLGSSASTDTQYF. The variable domain in full, with the rest retrieved from reference TRBV28 and TRBJ2-3, is DVKVTQSSRYLVKRTGEKVFLECVQDMDHENMFWYRQDPGLGLRLIYFSYDVKMKEKGDIPEGYSVSREKKERFSLILESASTNQTSMYLCASSLGSSASTDTQYFGPGTRLTVL.